This T cell receptor (beta chain) was found in a study of blood T cell repertoires in COVID-19 (dated by TCRdb to between 2020 and 2021). Notes on the research overall: Collaborator samples came from the United States, Italy and Spain and covered acute and convalescent phases of COVID-19. The material from the prospective study consisted of cDNA or gDNA derived from T cells, B-cell-depleted T cells, or PBMCs. The dataset comprised deeply sampled blood TCRbeta repertoires from subjects exposed to, actively infected with, or recovered from COVID-19. A freely available public database, intended as a resource for researchers studying the immune response to SARS-CoV-2, is where the repertoires were released. Samples came from the ongoing ImmuneRACE study (first 160 participants) plus 1,254 subjects from 6 global collaborators. Sample metadata almost always included a de-identified subject ID, COVID-19 status, age in years and sex. Where available, HLA class I and class II types were taken from metadata supplied by the sample provider and were not determined by assay-based typing. Study-level results and caveats: The quantity of clinical and demographic metadata differed by source and by participant and was supplied without curation.

Details on this clone: Its binding antigen is unknown. Per-nucleotide qualities are absent, and no much larger clonotype sits a single base away.

Participants in the prospective study were aged about 18 to 95 years, lived in some 24 United States geographic areas, and enrolled through a virtual design. Cohort assignment in the prospective study relied on participant-reported clinical history from a screening survey and a study questionnaire. Recovered participants in ImmuneRACE Cohort 3 were defined by two consecutive negative NP/OP PCR tests, clearance by a healthcare professional, or resolution of symptoms. Mobile phlebotomists in the prospective study collected whole blood, serum and a nasopharyngeal or oropharyngeal swab from every participant. Over an approximately two-month period, participants in the prospective study had the option of providing additional blood draws and questionnaires. Before DNA extraction, prospective study blood samples were shipped either frozen or at room temperature. The immunoSEQ Assay, a bias-controlled multiplex PCR, was used to amplify TCRbeta CDR3 regions from genomic DNA. In the authors' own workflow: The number of nucleated cells in each sample was estimated from the amplification of reference gene primers within the assay. To quantify the absolute abundance of each unique TCRbeta CDR3 rearrangement, sequence reads were collapsed and filtered. Productive Simpson clonality was computed per sample as the square root of Simpson's diversity index over productive rearrangements. TCRdb took this table from immuneACCESS and kept in-frame rearrangements with V and J called. Such tables lack part of the clones; where checked against another copy, unresolved V genes explain under half of the gap, and the rest is unexplained. The V and J calls and clone size were taken over from that table, and D and trimming were inferred from the DNA. The sample has more than 350,000 clones on record, approximately 90% of them singletons. The biggest ten clones account for less than 1.2% of the sample.

Compared with germline, V lacks 3 bases and J lacks 5 bases; bases without a gene match: 14. The CDR3 starts with the cysteine, ends with the phenylalanine, and has 18 residues. Only the CDR3 region is kept as DNA, spanning 54 bases read in frame from base 1. CDR1 and CDR2 are drawn from the germline V gene (reference sequence): LNHDA, SQIVND. Sequenced input: PBMCs or T cells enriched from blood (not recorded which). The chain is assembled from TRBV19 and TRBJ2-2, and 8 junctional nucleotides match TRBD2. The receptor's source is a man between 18 and 29 years old who had recovered from COVID-19. The DNA reads as follows: TGTGCCAGTAGTATGCAATCGGGTAGCGGGACGCGTACCGGGGAGCTGTTTTTT. It translates as CASSMQSGSGTRTGELFF.